The next 9 T cell receptor beta chains were all read from a single sample in a study of CXCR3-negative and CXCR3-positive naive CD8 T cells. The TRB cDNA libraries were prepared by 5' RACE with UMI labels. TCRdb reprocessed the 5' RACE reads and reports one entry per CDR3 protein, with no DNA. The sample totals over 45,000 distinct CDR3 sequences; its top ten clones hold approximately 0.43%. Sequenced material: naive CXCR3- CD8+ T cells from blood. Regarding subset: CD45RO-CCR7+CD27+CD95- naive CD8+ T cells lacking CXCR3 (TNR3-). The source of these receptors is a human donor in good health. Some clones in this sample may be carry-over from other donors' samples.

CDR3 sequence reads: CASSLEGGRGWAGELFF. The genes are TRBV7-2 and TRBJ2-2; TCRdb reports TRBD2, a call that lacks DNA to check it against. The germline CDR1 and CDR2 sequences are SGHTA and FQGNSA. The CDR3 sequence is 17 residues long.

The rearrangement uses TRBV29-1 and TRBJ2-1; as DNA is missing, the TRBD1 call by TCRdb cannot be tested. Germline values: CDR1 SQVTM, CDR2 ANQGSEA. The CDR3 length is 13 residues. CDR3 in amino acids: CSVPGSVVTGQFF.

J is TRBJ1-1 and V is TRBV4-2. The CDR3 length is 13 residues. The germline V gene encodes CDR1 LGHNA and CDR2 YNFKEQ. The CDR3: CASEGRMNTEAFF.

The chain is built from TRBV5-6 and TRBJ2-7. The CDR3 has 16 residues. Germline CDR1 is SGHDT and CDR2 is YYEEEE. CDR3 region: CASSLAFGFVPHEQYF.

The chain joins TRBV7-3 to TRBJ1-1; TCRdb picks TRBD1, but there is no DNA to check that call. The V gene's germline CDR1 is SGHTA and CDR2 FQGTGA. CDR3 size: 19 residues. The CDR3 region is CASSLMGQGAGGLNTEAFF.

The chain couples TRBV7-9 to TRBJ1-1; TCRdb picks TRBD1, but there is no DNA to check that call. The germline V gene has CDR1 SEHNR and CDR2 FQNEAQ (reference sequence). The CDR3 is made up of 15 amino acids. CDR3 sequence reads: CASSLIPDRNTEAFF.

This chain uses TRBV20-1 with TRBJ2-3; no DNA is available, so the TRBD2 call from TCRdb remains unchecked. The CDR3 loop spans 16 amino acids. Germline CDR1 reads DFQATT; CDR2 reads SNEGSKA (reference sequence). CDR3 sequence reads: CSARDWSGTYTDTQYF.

This sequence joins TRBV2 and TRBJ2-7; TCRdb's D call, TRBD1, is unchecked because there is no DNA. The germline V gene encodes CDR1 SNHLY and CDR2 FYNNEI. The CDR3 has 15 amino acids. This chain's CDR3 is CASSEGQGQGYEQYF.

The V call is TRBV7-9, the J call TRBJ2-1; as DNA is missing, the TRBD1 call by TCRdb cannot be tested. The CDR3 length is 15 residues. The germline V gene has CDR1 SEHNR and CDR2 FQNEAQ (reference sequence). The CDR3 sequence is CASSYRDRTYNEQFF. The full variable domain, rest sourced from reference TRBV7-9 and TRBJ2-1, is DTGVSQNPRHKITKRGQNVTFRCDPISEHNRLYWYRQTLGQGPEFLTYFQNEAQLEKSRLLSDRFSAERPKGSFSTLEIQRTEQGDSAMYLCASSYRDRTYNEQFFGPGTRLTVL.